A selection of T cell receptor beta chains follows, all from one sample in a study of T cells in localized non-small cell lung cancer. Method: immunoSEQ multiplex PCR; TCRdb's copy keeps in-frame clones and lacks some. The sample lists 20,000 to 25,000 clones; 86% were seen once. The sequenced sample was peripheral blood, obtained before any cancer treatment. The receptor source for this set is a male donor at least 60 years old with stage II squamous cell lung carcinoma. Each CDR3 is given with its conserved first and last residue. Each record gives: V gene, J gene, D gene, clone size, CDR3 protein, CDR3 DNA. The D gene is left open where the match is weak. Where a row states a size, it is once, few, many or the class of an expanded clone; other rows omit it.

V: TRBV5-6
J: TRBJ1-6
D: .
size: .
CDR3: CASSLRGLESPLHF
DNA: TGTGCCAGCAGCTTGAGGGGATTAGAATCACCCCTCCACTTT

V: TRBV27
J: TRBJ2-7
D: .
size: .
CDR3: CASSLGSAGNEQYF
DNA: TGTGCCAGCAGCCTCGGGAGCGCCGGGAACGAGCAGTACTTC

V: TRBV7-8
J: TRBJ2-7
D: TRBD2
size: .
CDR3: CASSLVRVAGGAGEQYF
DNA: TGTGCCAGCAGCTTAGTACGGGTAGCGGGAGGAGCGGGCGAGCAGTACTTC

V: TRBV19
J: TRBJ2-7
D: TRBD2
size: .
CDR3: CASRPPSSGASGEQYF
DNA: TGTGCCAGTAGACCTCCGTCCAGCGGGGCCTCGGGGGAGCAGTACTTC

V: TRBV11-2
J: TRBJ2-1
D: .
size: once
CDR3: CASSSSPPPRNEQFF
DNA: TGTGCCAGCAGCTCTAGCCCCCCTCCGCGGAATGAGCAGTTCTTC

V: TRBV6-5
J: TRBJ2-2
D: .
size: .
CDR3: CASSYALAGELFF
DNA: TGTGCCAGCAGTTACGCCCTAGCCGGGGAGCTGTTTTTT

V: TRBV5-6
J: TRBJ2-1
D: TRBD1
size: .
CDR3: CASSSRDRVSNEQFF
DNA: TGTGCCAGCAGCTCGCGGGACAGGGTAAGCAATGAGCAGTTCTTC

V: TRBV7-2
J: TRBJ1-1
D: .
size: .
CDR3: CASSPSLGRAIMNTEAFF
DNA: TGTGCCAGCAGCCCAAGTTTGGGCAGGGCAATTATGAACACTGAAGCTTTCTTT

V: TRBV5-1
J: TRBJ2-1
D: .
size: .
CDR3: CASSLDGEVYNEQFF
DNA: TGCGCCAGCAGCTTGGACGGAGAGGTCTACAATGAGCAGTTCTTC

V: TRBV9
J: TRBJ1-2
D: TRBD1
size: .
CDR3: CASSGDRGFYGYTF
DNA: TGTGCCAGCAGCGGGGACAGGGGGTTCTATGGCTACACCTTC

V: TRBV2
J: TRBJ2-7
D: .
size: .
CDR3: CASGEPREQYF
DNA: TGTGCCTCGGGGGAGCCGAGAGAGCAGTACTTC

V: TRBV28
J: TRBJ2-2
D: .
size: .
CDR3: CASSSLRSVGGELFF
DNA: TGTGCCAGCAGTTCGTTACGATCGGTGGGCGGGGAGCTGTTTTTT

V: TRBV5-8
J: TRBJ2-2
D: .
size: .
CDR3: CASSSGRTLTGELFF
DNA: TGTGCCAGCAGCTCCGGACGGACGCTCACCGGGGAGCTGTTTTTT

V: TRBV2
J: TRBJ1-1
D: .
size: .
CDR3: CASSTARNTEAFF
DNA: TGTGCCAGCTCGACAGCCCGGAACACTGAAGCTTTCTTT

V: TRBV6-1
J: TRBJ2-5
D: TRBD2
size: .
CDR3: CASSQGLAGHQETQYF
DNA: TGTGCCAGCAGTCAAGGACTAGCGGGGCACCAAGAGACCCAGTACTTC

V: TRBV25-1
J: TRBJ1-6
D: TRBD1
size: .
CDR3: CASRGTASYNSPLHF
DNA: TGTGCCAGCAGAGGGACAGCGTCCTATAATTCACCCCTCCACTTT

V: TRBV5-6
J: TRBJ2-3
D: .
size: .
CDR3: CASSLGVARTDTQYF
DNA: TGTGCCAGCAGCTTGGGGGTAGCGCGCACAGATACGCAGTATTTT

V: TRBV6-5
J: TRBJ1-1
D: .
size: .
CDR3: CASSLQGGTEAFF
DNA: TGTGCCAGCAGTCTACAGGGAGGTACTGAAGCTTTCTTT

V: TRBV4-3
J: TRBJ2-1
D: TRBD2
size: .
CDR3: CASSQDPGGTSGIYNEQFF
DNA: TGCGCCAGCAGCCAAGATCCGGGAGGGACTAGCGGTATCTACAATGAGCAGTTCTTC

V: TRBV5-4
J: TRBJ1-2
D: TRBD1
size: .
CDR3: CASSSTGGYGYTF
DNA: TGTGCCAGCAGCTCGACAGGGGGCTATGGCTACACCTTC

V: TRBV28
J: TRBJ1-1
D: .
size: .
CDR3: CASRGLQGNTEAFF
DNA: TGTGCCAGCAGAGGATTACAGGGGAACACTGAAGCTTTCTTT

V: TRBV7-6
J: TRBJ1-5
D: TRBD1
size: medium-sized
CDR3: CASSPYEGTVNQPQHF
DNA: TGTGCCAGCAGTCCTTATGAGGGGACAGTCAATCAGCCCCAGCATTTT

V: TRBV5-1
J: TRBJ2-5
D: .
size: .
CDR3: CASSFGQETQYF
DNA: TGCGCCAGCAGCTTCGGTCAGGAGACCCAGTACTTC

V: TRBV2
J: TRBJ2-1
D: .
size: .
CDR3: CASSVSTWDEQFF
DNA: TGTGCCAGCAGTGTCTCTACTTGGGATGAGCAGTTCTTC

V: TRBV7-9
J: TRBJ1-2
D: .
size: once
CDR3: CASSLVVGPGGYTF
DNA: TGTGCCAGCAGCTTGGTAGTCGGGCCCGGTGGCTACACCTTC

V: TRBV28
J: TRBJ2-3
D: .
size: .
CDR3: CASSSVGDTQYF
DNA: TGTGCCAGCAGTTCAGTCGGAGATACGCAGTATTTT

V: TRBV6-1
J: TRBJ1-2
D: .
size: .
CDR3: CASSEARGTLYGYTF
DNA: TGTGCCAGCAGTGAAGCGCGAGGGACCCTCTATGGCTACACCTTC

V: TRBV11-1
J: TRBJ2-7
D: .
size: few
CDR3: CASSRAQGSYEQYF
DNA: TGTGCCAGCAGCCGGGCGCAGGGATCTTACGAGCAGTACTTC

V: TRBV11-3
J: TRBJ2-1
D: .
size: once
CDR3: CASSPLEGLNYNEQFF
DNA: TGTGCCAGCAGCCCACTCGAGGGGCTAAACTACAATGAGCAGTTCTTC

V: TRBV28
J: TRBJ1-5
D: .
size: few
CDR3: CASSTPTQPQHF
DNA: TGTGCCAGCAGTACTCCCACCCAACCCCAGCATTTT

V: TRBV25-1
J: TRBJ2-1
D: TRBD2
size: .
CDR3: CASSLLAGVDNEQFF
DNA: TGTGCCAGCAGCCTACTAGCGGGAGTTGACAATGAGCAGTTCTTC

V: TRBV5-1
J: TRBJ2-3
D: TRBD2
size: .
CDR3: CASSLGLAGATDTQYF
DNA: TGCGCCAGCAGCCTCGGACTAGCGGGGGCCACAGATACGCAGTATTTT

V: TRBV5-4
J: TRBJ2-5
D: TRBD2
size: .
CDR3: CASSSQRGGYETQYF
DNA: TGTGCCAGCAGCTCCCAGCGGGGGGGGTATGAGACCCAGTACTTC

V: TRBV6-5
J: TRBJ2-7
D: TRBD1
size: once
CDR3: CASTPRQGNYEQYF
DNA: TGTGCCAGCACTCCCAGACAGGGTAACTACGAGCAGTACTTC

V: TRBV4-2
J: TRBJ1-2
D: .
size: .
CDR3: CASSSGQNYGYTF
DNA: TGTGCCAGCAGCTCGGGACAAAACTATGGCTACACCTTC

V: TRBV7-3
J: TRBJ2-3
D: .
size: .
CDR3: CASSQGREGSDTQYF
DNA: TGTGCCAGCAGCCAGGGGAGGGAGGGCTCAGATACGCAGTATTTT

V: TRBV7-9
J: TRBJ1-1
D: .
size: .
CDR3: CASSKGQVGNTEAFF
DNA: TGTGCCAGCAGCAAAGGACAAGTGGGGAACACTGAAGCTTTCTTT